The rows below give T cell receptor beta chains drawn from one sample of a study of response to subunit inactivated influenza vaccine. Each CDR3 protein gets one entry after TCRdb re-called the RT-PCR reads with MiXCR. The sample records 650,000 to 800,000 distinct CDR3 sequences, less than 20% being singletons. The sequences come from PBMCs from blood, collected more than 4 days after vaccination. These receptors came from a man aged 45-60 years who received an inactivated influenza vaccine. CDR3s include the opening cysteine and the closing phenylalanine or tryptophan. A D gene is named only where the DNA matches it firmly. The listing skips clone size in some rows; elsewhere it reads once, few, many or a size class.

j_call | clone_size | d_call | v_call | cdr3_nt | cdr3_aa
TRBJ2-5 | . | . | TRBV27 | TGTGCCAGCAGCCCCCTTGGAGCGGGTGTTCAAGAGACCCAGTACTTC | CASSPLGAGVQETQYF
TRBJ2-5 | . | . | TRBV7-9 | TGTGCCAGCAGCTTAGTCACAGGTTCAGGGGAGACCCAGTACTTC | CASSLVTGSGETQYF
TRBJ2-2 | . | TRBD1 | TRBV5-5 | TGTGCCAGCAGCCCGTGGACAGGGAGTACCGGGGAGCTGTTTTTT | CASSPWTGSTGELFF
TRBJ2-7 | few | TRBD2 | TRBV11-2 | TGTGCCAGCAGCCCCTTCTGGACTAGCGGGAATTACGAGCAGTACTTC | CASSPFWTSGNYEQYF
TRBJ2-1 | few | TRBD1 | TRBV7-9 | TGTGCCAGCAACAGGGGATACTCCTACAATGAGCAGTTCTTC | CASNRGYSYNEQFF
TRBJ2-2 | . | . | TRBV6-2/TRBV6-3 | TGTGCCAGCAGTTACCCCAGGGCGAACACCGGGGAGCTGTTTTTT | CASSYPRANTGELFF
TRBJ2-3 | few | . | TRBV5-1 | TGCGCCAGCAGCTCGGGGGCCAGGGGTTTGGATACGCAGTATTTT | CASSSGARGLDTQYF
TRBJ2-1 | few | TRBD2 | TRBV4-3 | TGCGCCAGCAGCCAAGATAGGCGGGAGTACAATGAGCAGTTCTTC | CASSQDRREYNEQFF
TRBJ1-1 | . | . | TRBV11-2 | TGTGCCAGCAGCCAGGACCGGACGAACACTGAAGCTTTCTTT | CASSQDRTNTEAFF
TRBJ2-7 | few | TRBD1 | TRBV24-1 | TGTGCCACCAGCACAGGGGCCGAGCAGTACTTC | CATSTGAEQYF
TRBJ2-7 | . | . | TRBV20-1 | TGCAGTGCTACAGAGCAGTACTTC | CSATEQYF
TRBJ2-7 | few | TRBD2 | TRBV2 | TGTGCCAGCACAAGACTAGCGGGGGGACCCCACTACGAGCAGTACTTC | CASTRLAGGPHYEQYF
TRBJ2-1 | . | TRBD1 | TRBV5-6 | TGTGCCAGCAGCTCCCGGGACAGGGACATCAATGAGCAGTTCTTC | CASSSRDRDINEQFF
TRBJ2-5 | few | . | TRBV7-2 | TGTGCCAGCAGCTTAGGGCTGCGGGGCGCAGAGACCCAGTACTTC | CASSLGLRGAETQYF
TRBJ2-5 | . | . | TRBV12-5 | TGTGCTAGTGGTTTGACCGAAGGGGACCAGTACTTC | CASGLTEGDQYF
TRBJ2-3 | . | TRBD1 | TRBV5-6 | TGTGCCAGCAGCGGCACCCCCCGGAGGACAGGGGAGGTAGATACGCAGTATTTT | CASSGTPRRTGEVDTQYF
TRBJ2-2 | . | . | TRBV12-3/TRBV12-4 | TGTGCCAGCAGTGCGATTAGGGCAGAGAACACCGGGGAGCTGATTTTT | CASSAIRAENTGELIF
TRBJ1-5 | few | . | TRBV4-3 | TGCGCCAGCAGCCAAGATATAACCCAGCCCCAGCATTTT | CASSQDITQPQHF
TRBJ2-7 | . | . | TRBV6-1 | TGTGCCAGCAGCCGAAACGGACGGCCGGATGAGCAGTACTTC | CASSRNGRPDEQYF
TRBJ2-7 | . | . | TRBV27 | TGTGCCAGCAGTTTATTGTGGGGTGACGAGCAGTACTTC | CASSLLWGDEQYF
TRBJ2-1 | . | TRBD2 | TRBV12-3/TRBV12-4 | TGTGCCAGCAGCCCTGGGTATGGTGGGAGGGCCTCCAATGAGCAGTTCTTC | CASSPGYGGRASNEQFF
TRBJ2-7 | few | . | TRBV25-1 | TGTGCCAGTCAGGGACTGGGGCCCTACGAGCAGTACTTC | CASQGLGPYEQYF
TRBJ2-5 | . | TRBD1 | TRBV6-5 | TGTGCCAGCAGTTACCCCGCGACAGGGAGCCTGGAGACCCAGTACTTC | CASSYPATGSLETQYF
TRBJ2-3 | few | TRBD1 | TRBV7-2 | TGTGCCAGCAGAAGGGACAGGGGATCAGATACGCAGTATTTT | CASRRDRGSDTQYF
TRBJ2-7 | . | TRBD2 | TRBV20-1 | TGCAGTGCTAGAGCCCTACTAGCGGGGGGGGCCTACGAGCAGTACTTC | CSARALLAGGAYEQYF
TRBJ1-5 | few | . | TRBV6-1 | TGTGCCAGCAGACAGGAAAGCAATCAGCCCCAGCATTTT | CASRQESNQPQHF
TRBJ2-1 | few | . | TRBV20-1 | TGCAGTGCTAGTGTCGGACACCTTGGGAATGAGCAGTTCTTC | CSASVGHLGNEQFF
TRBJ2-5 | few | . | TRBV6-5 | TGTGCCAGCAGTTACCGAGGGACAAAGGGGGATCAAGAGACCCAGTACTTC | CASSYRGTKGDQETQYF
TRBJ2-3 | . | . | TRBV25-1 | TGTGCCAGCAGTGAATCCGAAGGGACAGATACGCAGTATTTT | CASSESEGTDTQYF
TRBJ1-1 | . | . | TRBV10-3 | TGTGCCATCAGTGACCGGTTAAATGAAGCTTTCTTT | CAISDRLNEAFF
TRBJ2-5 | . | TRBD2 | TRBV7-2 | TGTGCCAGCAGCGTTAGCGGGAGAGAGACCCATTACTTC | CASSVSGRETHYF
TRBJ2-7 | . | . | TRBV7-9 | TGTGCCAGCAGCACACTAGTCTCCTACGAGCAGTACTTC | CASSTLVSYEQYF
TRBJ1-5 | few | TRBD1 | TRBV15 | TGTGCCACCAGCAGAGCAGACAGGGGAGGCAATCAGCCCCAGCATTTT | CATSRADRGGNQPQHF
TRBJ2-1 | few | TRBD2 | TRBV20-1 | TGCAGTGCGCTAGGCCGGGCGGGAGGGTTTAATGAGCAGTTCTTC | CSALGRAGGFNEQFF
TRBJ2-7 | . | . | TRBV6-2/TRBV6-3 | TGTGCCAGCAGTCGGGCCCTAAACTACGAGCAGTACTTC | CASSRALNYEQYF
TRBJ2-7 | . | TRBD2 | TRBV9 | TGTGCCAGCAGCGTAGGGGAGGGCGGGAGCGACGAGCAGTACTTC | CASSVGEGGSDEQYF
TRBJ2-1 | . | TRBD2 | TRBV15 | TGTGCCACCAGCGCGAGCGGGGGAAGCTCCTACAATGAGCAGTTCTTC | CATSASGGSSYNEQFF
TRBJ1-3 | few | . | TRBV7-2 | TGTGCCAGCAGCTTAGTATTAAACACCATATATTTT | CASSLVLNTIYF
TRBJ2-2 | few | TRBD1 | TRBV4-3 | TGCGCCAGCAGCCGGGACCAGGGGGCGGCCACCGGGGAGCTGTTTTTT | CASSRDQGAATGELFF
TRBJ2-1 | many | . | TRBV4-3 | TGCGCCAGCAGCCCCGACGAAATCTACAATGAGCAGTTCTTC | CASSPDEIYNEQFF
TRBJ2-7 | . | . | TRBV5-1 | TGCGCCAGCAGGCGTTCTGGGGCAATGAGCTACGAGCAGTACTTC | CASRRSGAMSYEQYF
TRBJ2-1 | . | . | TRBV6-5 | TGTGCCAGCAGTTCCGGGATTACCTCCTACAATGAGCAGTTCTTC | CASSSGITSYNEQFF
TRBJ2-7 | few | . | TRBV15 | TGTGCCACCAGCTCCAAACCAGGGGATTACGAGCAGTACTTC | CATSSKPGDYEQYF
TRBJ2-7 | few | . | TRBV5-1 | TGCGCCAGCAACTTAGGGCCTTCCTACGAGCAGTACTTC | CASNLGPSYEQYF
TRBJ2-6 | few | . | TRBV2 | TGTGCCAGCAGTTCCGGGAGAAACTCTGGGGCCAACGTCCTGACTTTC | CASSSGRNSGANVLTF
TRBJ1-6 | few | TRBD1 | TRBV11-2 | TGTGCCAGCAGCCAACAGGGGGTTAATTCACCCCTCCACTTT | CASSQQGVNSPLHF
TRBJ2-5 | once | . | TRBV23-1 | TGCGCCAGCAGTCAATGTCGGGGCTTTGATGAGACCCAGTACTTC | CASSQCRGFDETQYF
TRBJ1-1 | few | . | TRBV6-2/TRBV6-3 | TGTGCCAGCAGTTACCCGGATTGGGACGCAGACACTGAAGCTTTCTTT | CASSYPDWDADTEAFF
TRBJ2-5 | many | . | TRBV18 | TGTGCCAGCTCACCACCGCCGGGTCGAGAGACCCAGTACTTC | CASSPPPGRETQYF
TRBJ2-2 | few | . | TRBV29-1 | TGCAGCGTTGCTATTGGGAACACCGGGGAGCTGTTTTTT | CSVAIGNTGELFF
TRBJ2-3 | . | TRBD1 | TRBV3-1 | TGTGCCAGCAGCAGGACCGGGACAGGGGACACAGATACGCAGTATTTT | CASSRTGTGDTDTQYF
TRBJ1-6 | . | . | TRBV28 | TGTGCCAGCAGTCTCCGTTCGGCAGCCTATTCACCCCTCCACTTT | CASSLRSAAYSPLHF
TRBJ2-3 | few | TRBD2 | TRBV20-1 | TGCAGTGCTAGATTTGGGACTAGTAGAGCAGATACGCAGTATTTT | CSARFGTSRADTQYF
TRBJ2-7 | many | . | TRBV10-3 | TGTGCCATCAGTACGGGCATGGGGGCAGCCTACGAGCAGTACTTC | CAISTGMGAAYEQYF
TRBJ1-5 | many | . | TRBV7-2 | TGTGCCAGCAGCTTAGCCCCCGTGCCGCGAGGGGATCAGCCCCAGCATTTT | CASSLAPVPRGDQPQHF
TRBJ1-2 | . | . | TRBV6-2/TRBV6-3 | TGTGCCAGCAGTTACGCGGTTGGCTACACCTTC | CASSYAVGYTF
TRBJ1-5 | many | . | TRBV5-1 | TGCGCCAGCAGACAGAACCCGGGCAATCAGCCCCAGCATTTT | CASRQNPGNQPQHF
TRBJ2-4 | . | . | TRBV6-5 | TGTGCCAGCAGTTACTCGGCGGGGGCTGTAGCCAAAAACATTCAGTACTTC | CASSYSAGAVAKNIQYF
TRBJ1-2 | few | TRBD1 | TRBV20-1 | TGCAGTGCTAGCCCGACAGGGGATACCTATGGCTACACCTTC | CSASPTGDTYGYTF